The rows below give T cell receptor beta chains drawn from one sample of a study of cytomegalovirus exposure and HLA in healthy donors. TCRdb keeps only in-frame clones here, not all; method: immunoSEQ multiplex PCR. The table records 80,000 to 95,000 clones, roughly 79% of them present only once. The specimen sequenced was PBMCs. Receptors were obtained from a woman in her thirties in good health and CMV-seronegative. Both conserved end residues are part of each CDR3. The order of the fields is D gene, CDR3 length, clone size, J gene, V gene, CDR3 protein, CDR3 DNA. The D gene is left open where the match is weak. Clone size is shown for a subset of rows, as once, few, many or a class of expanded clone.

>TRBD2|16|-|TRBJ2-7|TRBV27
CASSSTSGRSSYEQYF
TGTGCCAGCAGTTCTACTAGCGGGAGAAGCTCCTACGAGCAGTACTTC
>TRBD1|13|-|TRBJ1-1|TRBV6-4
CASSLRGGREAFF
TGTGCCAGCAGTCTCAGAGGGGGCCGGGAAGCTTTCTTT
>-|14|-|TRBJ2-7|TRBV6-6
CASSNRQNPYEQYF
TGTGCCAGTAGTAACCGACAGAACCCCTACGAGCAGTACTTC
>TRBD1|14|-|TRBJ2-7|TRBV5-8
CASSRQGFSYEQYF
TGTGCCAGCAGCAGACAGGGGTTCTCCTACGAGCAGTACTTC
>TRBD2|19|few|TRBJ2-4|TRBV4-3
CASSQDLPGVAGAKNIQYF
TGCGCCAGCAGCCAAGACCTCCCTGGGGTAGCGGGAGCCAAAAACATTCAGTACTTC
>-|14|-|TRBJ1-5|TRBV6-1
CASSEMSGNQPQHF
TGTGCCAGCAGTGAAATGTCGGGCAATCAGCCCCAGCATTTT
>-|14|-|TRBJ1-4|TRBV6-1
CASTAGATNEKLFF
TGTGCCAGCACCGCGGGGGCAACTAATGAAAAACTGTTTTTT
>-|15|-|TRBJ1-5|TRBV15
CATSRGGNSNQPQHF
TGTGCCACCAGCAGAGGAGGGAATAGCAATCAGCCCCAGCATTTT
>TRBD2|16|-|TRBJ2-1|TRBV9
CASSAQTSGRSVEQFF
TGTGCCAGCAGCGCCCAGACTAGCGGGAGGTCGGTTGAGCAGTTCTTC
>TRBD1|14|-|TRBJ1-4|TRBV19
CASSMGQGAEKLFF
TGTGCCAGTAGTATGGGACAGGGGGCGGAAAAACTGTTTTTT
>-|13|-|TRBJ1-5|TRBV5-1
CASSLDMNQPQHF
TGCGCCAGCAGCTTGGATATGAATCAGCCCCAGCATTTT
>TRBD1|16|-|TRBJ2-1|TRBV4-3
CASSQDGQGGYNEQFF
TGCGCCAGCAGCCAAGATGGACAGGGCGGCTACAATGAGCAGTTCTTC
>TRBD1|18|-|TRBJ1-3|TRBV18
CASSPSTGGSSSGNTIYF
TGTGCCAGCTCACCGTCGACAGGGGGCTCTTCCTCTGGAAACACCATATATTTT
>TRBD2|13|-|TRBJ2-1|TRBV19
CATGTRSLAEQFF
TGTGCCACCGGGACTAGATCCCTTGCCGAGCAGTTCTTC
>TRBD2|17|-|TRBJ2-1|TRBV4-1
CASSPPTSGIPYNEQFF
TGCGCCAGCAGCCCTCCGACTAGCGGGATCCCCTACAATGAGCAGTTCTTC
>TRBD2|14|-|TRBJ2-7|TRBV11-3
CASRPGLVVYEQYF
TGTGCCAGCAGGCCCGGACTAGTCGTATACGAGCAGTACTTC
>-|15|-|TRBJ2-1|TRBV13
CASSTRPREYNEQFF
TGTGCCAGCAGCACCCGCCCTCGGGAGTACAATGAGCAGTTCTTC
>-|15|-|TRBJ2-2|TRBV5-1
CASSPRTENTGELFF
TGCGCCAGCAGCCCTCGGACAGAGAACACCGGGGAGCTGTTTTTT
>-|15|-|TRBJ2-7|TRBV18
CASSPLPGGGYEQYF
TGTGCCAGCTCACCCCTCCCCGGGGGTGGTTACGAGCAGTACTTC
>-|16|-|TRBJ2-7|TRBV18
CASSPNVEAGSYEQYF
TGTGCCAGCTCACCAAACGTAGAGGCGGGGTCCTACGAGCAGTACTTC
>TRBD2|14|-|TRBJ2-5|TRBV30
CAWRGGAGVETQYF
TGTGCCTGGAGAGGGGGAGCGGGAGTAGAGACCCAGTACTTC
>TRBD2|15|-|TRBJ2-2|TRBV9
CASSPRTSGSGELFF
TGTGCCAGCAGCCCCCGGACTAGCGGGAGCGGGGAGCTGTTTTTT
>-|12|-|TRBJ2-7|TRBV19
CASSFAGLEQYF
TGTGCCAGTAGTTTCGCGGGGCTCGAGCAGTACTTC
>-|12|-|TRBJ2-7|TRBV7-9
CASSFLGDEQYF
TGTGCCAGCAGCTTCCTCGGGGACGAGCAGTACTTC
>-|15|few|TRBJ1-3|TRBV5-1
CASSLASPSGNTIYF
TGCGCCAGCAGCTTGGCGTCCCCCTCTGGAAACACCATATATTTT
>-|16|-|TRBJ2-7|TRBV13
CASSPRSLRGSYEQYF
TGTGCCAGCAGCCCTCGATCTTTAAGGGGCTCCTACGAGCAGTACTTC
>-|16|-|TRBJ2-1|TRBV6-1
CASSERWAVSYNEQFF
TGTGCCAGCAGTGAACGATGGGCAGTCTCCTACAATGAGCAGTTCTTC
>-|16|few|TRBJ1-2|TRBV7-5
CARSLFQPAQVSGYTF
TGTGCCAGAAGCTTATTCCAGCCAGCCCAGGTGAGTGGCTACACCTTC
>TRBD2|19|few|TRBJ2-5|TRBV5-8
CASSLESGGAGGTRETQYF
TGTGCCAGCAGCTTGGAGAGCGGCGGGGCGGGAGGGACAAGAGAGACCCAGTACTTC
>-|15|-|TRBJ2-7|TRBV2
CASNNAAGASYEQYF
TGTGCCAGCAATAACGCAGCAGGGGCCTCCTACGAGCAGTACTTC
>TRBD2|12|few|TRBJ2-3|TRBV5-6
CASSGGLAIQYF
TGTGCCAGCAGCGGGGGACTAGCGATCCAGTATTTT
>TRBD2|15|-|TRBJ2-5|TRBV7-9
CASCLGLGNQETQYF
TGTGCCAGCTGCTTGGGACTAGGGAACCAAGAGACCCAGTACTTC
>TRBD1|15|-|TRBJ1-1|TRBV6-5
CASSPTGQGYTEAFF
TGTGCCAGCAGCCCAACCGGACAGGGGTACACTGAAGCTTTCTTT
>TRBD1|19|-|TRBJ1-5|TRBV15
CATSFRTGRFSISNQPQHF
TGTGCCACCAGCTTCCGGACAGGGAGGTTTAGTATCAGCAATCAGCCCCAGCATTTT